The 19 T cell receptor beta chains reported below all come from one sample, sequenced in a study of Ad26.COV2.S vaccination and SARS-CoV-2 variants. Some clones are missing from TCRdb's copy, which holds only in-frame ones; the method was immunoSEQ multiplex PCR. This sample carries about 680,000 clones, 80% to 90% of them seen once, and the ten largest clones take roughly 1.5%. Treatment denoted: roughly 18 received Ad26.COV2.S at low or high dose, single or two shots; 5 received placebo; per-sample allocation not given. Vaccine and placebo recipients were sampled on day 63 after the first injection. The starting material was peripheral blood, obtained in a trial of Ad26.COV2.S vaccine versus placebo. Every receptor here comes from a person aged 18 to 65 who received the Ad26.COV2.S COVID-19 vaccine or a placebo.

The DNA of the CDR3 is TGTGCCAGCTCCTATGACAGTAACTATGGCTACACCTTC. The encoded protein is CASSYDSNYGYTF. This chain links TRBV18 with TRBJ1-2, with D perhaps matching TRBD1 (5 bases). Germline assignment: CDR1 KGHSH and CDR2 LQKENI. V was shortened by 6 bases and J by 1 base, with 9 bases between the two germline ends. The CDR3 consists of 13 residues. Supplemented by reference TRBV18 and TRBJ1-2, the full variable domain reads NAGVMQNPRHLVRRRGQEARLRCSPMKGHSHVYWYRQLPEEGLKFMVYLQKENIIDESGMPKERFSAEFPKEGPSILRIQQVVRGDSAAYFCASSYDSNYGYTFGSGTRLTVV.

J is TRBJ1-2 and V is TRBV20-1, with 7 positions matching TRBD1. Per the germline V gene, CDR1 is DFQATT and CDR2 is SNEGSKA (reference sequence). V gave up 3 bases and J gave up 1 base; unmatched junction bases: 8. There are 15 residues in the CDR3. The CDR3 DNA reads TGCAGTGCTAGTAGAGGGACAGCCAATAACTATGGCTACACCTTC. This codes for CSASRGTANNYGYTF.

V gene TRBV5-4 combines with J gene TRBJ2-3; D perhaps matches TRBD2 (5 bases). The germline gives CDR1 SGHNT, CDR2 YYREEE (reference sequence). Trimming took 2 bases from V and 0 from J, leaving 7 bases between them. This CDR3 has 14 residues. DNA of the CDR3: TGTGCCAGCAGCTTTAGCGCTAGCACAGATACGCAGTATTTT. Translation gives CASSFSASTDTQYF.

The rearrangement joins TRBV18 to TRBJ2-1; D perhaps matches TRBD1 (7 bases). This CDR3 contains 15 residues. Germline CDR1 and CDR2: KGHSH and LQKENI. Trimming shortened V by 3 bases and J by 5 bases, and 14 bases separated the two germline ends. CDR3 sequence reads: CASSPPPGGNNEQFF. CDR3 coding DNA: TGTGCCAGCTCACCTCCACCAGGGGGGAACAATGAGCAGTTCTTC. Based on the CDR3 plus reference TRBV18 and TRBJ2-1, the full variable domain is NAGVMQNPRHLVRRRGQEARLRCSPMKGHSHVYWYRQLPEEGLKFMVYLQKENIIDESGMPKERFSAEFPKEGPSILRIQQVVRGDSAAYFCASSPPPGGNNEQFFGPGTRLTVL.

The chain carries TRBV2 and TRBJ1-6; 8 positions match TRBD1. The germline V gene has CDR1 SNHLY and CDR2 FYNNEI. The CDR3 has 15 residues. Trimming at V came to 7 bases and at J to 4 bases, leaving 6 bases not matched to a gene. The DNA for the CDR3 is TGTGCCAGCATTCCGGACAGGGCGTATAATTCACCCCTCCACTTT. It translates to CASIPDRAYNSPLHF.

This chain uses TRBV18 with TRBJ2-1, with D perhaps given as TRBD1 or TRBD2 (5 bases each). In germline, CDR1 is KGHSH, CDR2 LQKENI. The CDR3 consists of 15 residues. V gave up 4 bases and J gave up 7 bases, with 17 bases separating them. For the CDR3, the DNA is TGTGCCAGCTCACTGGGGACCCAGTCTGGGAATGAGCAGTTCTTC. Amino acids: CASSLGTQSGNEQFF. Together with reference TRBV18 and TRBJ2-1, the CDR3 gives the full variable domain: NAGVMQNPRHLVRRRGQEARLRCSPMKGHSHVYWYRQLPEEGLKFMVYLQKENIIDESGMPKERFSAEFPKEGPSILRIQQVVRGDSAAYFCASSLGTQSGNEQFFGPGTRLTVL.

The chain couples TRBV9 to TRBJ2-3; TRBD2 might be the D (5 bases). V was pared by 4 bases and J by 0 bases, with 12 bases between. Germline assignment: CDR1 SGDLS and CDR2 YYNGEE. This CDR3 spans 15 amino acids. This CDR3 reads CASSRGGSSTDTQYF. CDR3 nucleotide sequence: TGTGCCAGCAGCAGAGGAGGTTCTAGCACAGATACGCAGTATTTT.

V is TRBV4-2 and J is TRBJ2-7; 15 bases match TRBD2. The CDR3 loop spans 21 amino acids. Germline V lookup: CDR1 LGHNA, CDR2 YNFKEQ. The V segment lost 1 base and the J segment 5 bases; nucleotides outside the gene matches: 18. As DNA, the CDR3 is TGTGCCAGCAGCCAAGCCAACCTTCCGGGACTAGCGGGGGGTGCCTGGGACGAGCAGTACTTC. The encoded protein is CASSQANLPGLAGGAWDEQYF.

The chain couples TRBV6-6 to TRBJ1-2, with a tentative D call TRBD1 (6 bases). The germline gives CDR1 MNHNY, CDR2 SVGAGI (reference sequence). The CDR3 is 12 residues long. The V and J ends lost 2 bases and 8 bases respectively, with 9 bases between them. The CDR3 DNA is TGTGCCAGCAGTTACCCCGGGGGCGGCTACACCTTC. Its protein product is CASSYPGGGYTF.

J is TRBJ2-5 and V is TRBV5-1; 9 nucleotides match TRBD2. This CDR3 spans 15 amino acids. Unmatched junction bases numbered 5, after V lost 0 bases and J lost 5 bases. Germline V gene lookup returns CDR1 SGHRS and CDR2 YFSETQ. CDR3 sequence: CASSLVQAGGETQYF. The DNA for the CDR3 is TGCGCCAGCAGCTTGGTACAGGCGGGAGGGGAGACCCAGTACTTC.

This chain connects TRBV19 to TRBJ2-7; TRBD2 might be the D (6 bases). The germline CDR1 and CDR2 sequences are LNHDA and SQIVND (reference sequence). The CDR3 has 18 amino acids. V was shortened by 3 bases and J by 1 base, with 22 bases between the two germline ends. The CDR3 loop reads CASSMALGGVAQSYEQYF. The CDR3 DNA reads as TGTGCCAGTAGTATGGCGCTCGGAGGGGTCGCTCAATCCTACGAGCAGTACTTC.

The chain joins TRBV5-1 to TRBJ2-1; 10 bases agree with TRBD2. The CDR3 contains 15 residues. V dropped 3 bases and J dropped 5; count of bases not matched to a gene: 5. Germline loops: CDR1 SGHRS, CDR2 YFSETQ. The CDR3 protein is CASSSLAGLDNEQFF. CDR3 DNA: TGCGCCAGCAGCTCACTAGCGGGGTTAGACAATGAGCAGTTCTTC.

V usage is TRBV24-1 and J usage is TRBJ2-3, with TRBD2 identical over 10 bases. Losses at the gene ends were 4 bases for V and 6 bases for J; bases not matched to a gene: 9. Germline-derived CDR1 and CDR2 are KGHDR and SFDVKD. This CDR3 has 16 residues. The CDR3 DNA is TGTGCCACCAGTGAGCACCTAGCGGGAGCTTTTGATACGCAGTATTTT. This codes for CATSEHLAGAFDTQYF.

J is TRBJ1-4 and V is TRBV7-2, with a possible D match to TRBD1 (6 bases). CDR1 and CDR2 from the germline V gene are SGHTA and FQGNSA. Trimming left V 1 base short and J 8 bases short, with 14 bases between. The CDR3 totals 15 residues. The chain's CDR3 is CASSLVGGGWEKLFF. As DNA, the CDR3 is TGTGCCAGCAGCTTAGTGGGGGGCGGCTGGGAAAAACTGTTTTTT.

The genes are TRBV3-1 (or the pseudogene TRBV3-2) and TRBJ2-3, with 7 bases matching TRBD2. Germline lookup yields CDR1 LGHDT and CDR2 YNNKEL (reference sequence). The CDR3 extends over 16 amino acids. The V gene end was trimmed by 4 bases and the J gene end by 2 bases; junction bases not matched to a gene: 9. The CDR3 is CASSRVGGGPTDTQYF. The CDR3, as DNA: TGTGCCAGCAGCCGCGTCGGGGGAGGGCCCACAGATACGCAGTATTTT.

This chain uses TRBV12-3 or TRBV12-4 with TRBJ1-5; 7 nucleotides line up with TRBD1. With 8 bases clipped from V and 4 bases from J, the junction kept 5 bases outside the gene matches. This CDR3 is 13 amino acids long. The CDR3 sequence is CASGRQGNQPQHF. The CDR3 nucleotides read TGTGCCAGCGGTCGACAGGGTAATCAGCCCCAGCATTTT.

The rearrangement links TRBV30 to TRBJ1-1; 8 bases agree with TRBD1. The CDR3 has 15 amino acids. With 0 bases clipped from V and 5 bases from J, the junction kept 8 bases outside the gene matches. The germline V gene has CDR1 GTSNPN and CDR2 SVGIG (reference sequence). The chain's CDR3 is CAWSVTGTGGTEAFF. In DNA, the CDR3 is TGTGCCTGGAGTGTAACCGGGACAGGAGGGACTGAAGCTTTCTTT.

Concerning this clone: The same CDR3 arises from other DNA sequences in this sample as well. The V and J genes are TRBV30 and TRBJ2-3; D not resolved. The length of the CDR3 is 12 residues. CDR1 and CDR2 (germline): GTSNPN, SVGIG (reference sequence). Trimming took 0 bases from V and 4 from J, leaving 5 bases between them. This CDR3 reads CAWSVLADTQYF. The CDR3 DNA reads TGTGCCTGGAGTGTATTGGCAGATACGCAGTATTTT.

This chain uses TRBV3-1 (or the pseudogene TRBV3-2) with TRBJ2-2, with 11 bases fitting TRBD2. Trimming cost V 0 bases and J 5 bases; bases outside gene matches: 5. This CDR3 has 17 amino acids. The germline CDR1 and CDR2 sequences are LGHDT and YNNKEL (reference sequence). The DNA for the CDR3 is TGTGCCAGCAGCCAAGACGTACTAGCGGGAGAGACCGGGGAGCTGTTTTTT. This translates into CASSQDVLAGETGELFF.